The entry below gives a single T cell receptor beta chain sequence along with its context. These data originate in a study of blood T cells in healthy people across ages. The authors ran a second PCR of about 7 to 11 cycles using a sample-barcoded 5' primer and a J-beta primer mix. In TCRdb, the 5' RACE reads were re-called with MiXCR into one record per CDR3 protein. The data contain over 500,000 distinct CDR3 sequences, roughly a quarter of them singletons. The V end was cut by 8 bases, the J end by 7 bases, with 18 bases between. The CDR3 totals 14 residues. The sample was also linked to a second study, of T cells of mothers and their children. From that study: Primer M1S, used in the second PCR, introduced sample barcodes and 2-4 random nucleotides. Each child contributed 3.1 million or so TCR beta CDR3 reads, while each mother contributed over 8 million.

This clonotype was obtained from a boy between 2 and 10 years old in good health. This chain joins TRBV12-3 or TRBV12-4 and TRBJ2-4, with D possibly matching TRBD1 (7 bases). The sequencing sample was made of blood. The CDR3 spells CASLGQARGNIQYF. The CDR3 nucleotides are TGTGCCAGCCTAGGACAGGCTCGGGGGAACATTCAGTACTTC.